This paragraph covers one TCR beta chain sequence. Trimming pared 5 bases from V and 5 bases from J, leaving 15 bases between. CDR1 MNHEY and CDR2 SMNVEV come from the germline V gene (reference sequence). This CDR3 is 14 amino acids long. The sample originates from a study of OX40 agonist ivuxolimab in advanced cancers. Background on the study: The patients' treatment was ivuxolimab, an agonistic anti-OX40 (CD134) antibody. Patients in the trial were receiving intravenous ivuxolimab every 2 weeks, at doses of 0.01 to 10 mg/kg.

Clones were read by immunoSEQ multiplex PCR, and TCRdb kept only the in-frame ones, dropping some. The sample holds roughly 67,000 clones, about 80% seen once. Specimen: CD4+ or CD8+ T cells sorted from blood, collected in a trial of the OX40 agonist ivuxolimab. The clonotype was recovered from an adult with an advanced solid tumor such as melanoma, head and neck, liver or kidney cancer. V is TRBV27 and J is TRBJ2-5; D is undetermined. CDR3 protein: CASSPSGPRETQYF. The CDR3 DNA follows: TGTGCCAGCAGTCCCTCCGGGCCGAGGGAGACCCAGTACTTC.